The entry that follows covers one T cell receptor beta chain sequence. Losses at the gene ends were 3 bases for V and 2 bases for J; bases not matched to a gene: 10. Germline values: CDR1 MGHRA, CDR2 YSYEKL. The CDR3 consists of 17 residues. Here immunoSEQ multiplex PCR was the method, and the copy in TCRdb shows in-frame clones only, minus some. This sample has about 160,000 clones, with roughly nine tenths found just once. This sample was included in a study of blood T cell repertoires in COVID-19. The gene calls are TRBV4-1 and TRBJ2-7; TRBD2 aligns across 10 bases. Sequencing was carried out using PBMCs or T cells enriched from blood (not recorded which). This clonotype originated in a woman in her 50s who had recovered from COVID-19. The CDR3 nucleotides read TGCGCCAGCAGCCAGAGTCAGCTAGCGGGAGAGACCTACGAGCAGTACTTC. Translated: CASSQSQLAGETYEQYF.